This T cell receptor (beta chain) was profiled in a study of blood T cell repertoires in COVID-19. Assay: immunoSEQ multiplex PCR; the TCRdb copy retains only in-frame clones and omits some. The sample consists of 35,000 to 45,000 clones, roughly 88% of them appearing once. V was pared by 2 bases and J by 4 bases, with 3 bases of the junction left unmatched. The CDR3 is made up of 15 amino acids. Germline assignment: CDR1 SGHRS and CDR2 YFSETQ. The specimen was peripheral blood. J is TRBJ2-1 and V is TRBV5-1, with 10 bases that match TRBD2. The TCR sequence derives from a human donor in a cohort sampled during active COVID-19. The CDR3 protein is CASSLAGGLYNEQFF. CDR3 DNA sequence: TGCGCCAGCAGCTTAGCGGGGGGGCTATACAATGAGCAGTTCTTC.